These T cell receptor beta chains were read from a single sample in a study of OX40 agonist ivuxolimab in advanced cancers. This table comes from immunoSEQ multiplex PCR, and its TCRdb copy is limited to in-frame clones, with some not included. In the table there are 50,000 to 65,000 clones, roughly nine tenths of which are singletons. Material: CD4+ or CD8+ T cells sorted from blood, obtained in a trial of the OX40 agonist ivuxolimab. The receptors were gathered from an adult with an advanced solid tumor such as melanoma, head and neck, liver or kidney cancer. Each CDR3 is given without its conserved first and last residue.

>TRBV6-1|TRBJ1-2
ASSEERVGGYGYT
>TRBV10-3|TRBJ1-5
AIRFDSNQPQH
>TRBV30|TRBJ2-3
AWSVLESTQY
>TRBV5-4|TRBJ1-1
ASSYRGNTEAF
>TRBV28|TRBJ1-1
ASTPPGGNFLEAF
>TRBV5-4|TRBJ1-6
ASSSSGSSYNSPLH
>TRBV6-1|TRBJ2-1
ASQRTSYNEQF
>TRBV30|TRBJ1-5
AWSRRDRVYQPQH
>TRBV7-2|TRBJ2-7
ASSLAVGTGQY
>TRBV21-1|TRBJ1-5
ASSNIKGAQGPQH
>TRBV5-1|TRBJ2-1
ASGASGRYEQF
>TRBV2|TRBJ1-6
ASNGRAGSPLH
>TRBV11-2|TRBJ1-2
ASSLSRPGYT
>TRBV5-5|TRBJ2-7
ASSGWTGAGEQY
>TRBV4-2|TRBJ2-3
ASSRLLDDFDTQY